These 27 T cell receptor beta chains were sequenced from one sample in a study of T-cell reconstitution after alpha-beta-depleted transplantation in children. During its preparation, the TCRbeta library received unique molecular identifiers. TCRdb ran MiXCR on the PCR reads and lists one entry per CDR3 protein. This table holds hundreds of thousands of distinct CDR3 sequences, over 10% found once. This specimen consisted of PBMCs, mostly from graft donor cells, obtained 360 days after TCRalphabeta/CD19-depleted stem cell transplant. All receptors derive from a male patient under 18 who had a stem cell transplant for acute myeloid leukemia, so the T cells may come from the graft donor.

This clonotype was picked up a small number of times. The V gene is TRBV24-1, the J gene TRBJ2-1; TRBD1 is a possible D gene (5 bases). The germline V and J ends were trimmed by 3 bases and 6 bases, with 11 bases remaining between them. CDR3 length equals 14 residues. Germline values: CDR1 KGHDR, CDR2 SFDVKD. CDR3 sequence: CATSDRQGSNEQFF. The CDR3 nucleotides read TGTGCCACCAGTGATCGGCAGGGATCCAATGAGCAGTTCTTC.

CDR3 protein: CASSNLGGSGANVLTF. In nucleotides, the CDR3 is TGTGCCAGCAGCAACCTAGGGGGCTCTGGGGCCAACGTCCTGACTTTC. This chain uses TRBV9 with TRBJ2-6, with D maybe TRBD1 (6 bases). The CDR3 loop spans 16 amino acids. Trimming stripped 4 bases from V and 0 bases from J, with 11 bases between. Germline V CDR1 and CDR2: SGDLS, YYNGEE.

This clonotype has at least ten counts. The CDR3 DNA is TGTGCCAGCAGCTCCATCAGACTAGCGGGGTCCTACGAGCAGTACTTC. Protein sequence: CASSSIRLAGSYEQYF. This chain uses TRBV11-2 with TRBJ2-7; TRBD2 matches 11 bases. CDR1 and CDR2 from the germline V gene are SGHAT and FQNNGV. CDR3 length: 16 amino acids. With 4 bases clipped from V and 1 base from J, the junction kept 6 bases outside the gene matches.

The gene calls are TRBV20-1 and TRBJ2-7, with 9 bases that match TRBD1. With V trimmed by 0 bases and J by 4 bases, 10 bases remained unmatched. This CDR3 contains 16 residues. Germline CDR1 is DFQATT and CDR2 is SNEGSKA (reference sequence). As DNA, the CDR3 is TGCAGTGCTAGAGAAATCGGACAGGGGCCGAAGTACGAGCAGTACTTC. It translates to CSAREIGQGPKYEQYF.

The V and J genes are TRBV18 and TRBJ2-1; 10 bases align to TRBD2. Germline V gene data show CDR1 as KGHSH and CDR2 as LQKENI. V dropped 3 bases and J dropped 9; count of bases not matched to a gene: 17. CDR3 length equals 18 residues. The CDR3 coding sequence is TGTGCCAGCTCACCCACTGTACGAAGCGGGAGGGCCGGTTCTGAGCAGTTCTTC. The encoded protein is CASSPTVRSGRAGSEQFF.

This chain uses TRBV20-1 with TRBJ2-5; TRBD2 is a possible D gene (5 bases). This CDR3 region has 17 residues. Trimming cost V 2 bases and J 6 bases, with 25 bases left between them. Germline CDR1 DFQATT, CDR2 SNEGSKA (reference sequence). The CDR3, as DNA: TGCAGTGCTAGACCCAGCGTGACTACCAATGGACCCAAGACCCAGTACTTC. Translation: CSARPSVTTNGPKTQYF.

This clonotype was seen more than once but under ten times. The chain recombines TRBV20-1 with TRBJ1-5, with no clear D. This CDR3 contains 15 residues. Deletions cut 3 bases from V and 4 bases from J, with 16 bases between. Germline V gene data show CDR1 as DFQATT and CDR2 as SNEGSKA (reference sequence). Here the CDR3 reads CSARALQQLNQPQHF. CDR3 coding DNA: TGCAGTGCTAGGGCACTCCAACAGTTGAATCAGCCCCAGCATTTT.

This clonotype came up many times. The V call is TRBV20-1, the J call TRBJ2-1; 8 bases agree with TRBD2. Germline V gene sequence: CDR1 DFQATT, CDR2 SNEGSKA (reference sequence). The V gene end was trimmed by 3 bases and the J gene end by 8 bases; junction bases not matched to a gene: 3. The CDR3 runs 12 residues. CDR3 in DNA: TGCAGTGCTAGGACTAGCGTGGATGAGCAGTTCTTC. Translated, it gives CSARTSVDEQFF.

This sequence joins TRBV18 and TRBJ2-7, with D uncertain. CDR3 length equals 13 residues. CDR1 and CDR2 from the germline V gene are KGHSH and LQKENI. V dropped 3 bases and J dropped 3 bases, with 9 bases sitting between them. CDR3 DNA sequence: TGTGCCAGCTCACCGCTGGACCTCTACGAGCAGTACTTC. Protein sequence: CASSPLDLYEQYF.

In this sample, this clonotype turned up a few times. The V and J genes are TRBV20-1 and TRBJ1-2; 7 nucleotides line up with TRBD1. Germline lookup yields CDR1 DFQATT and CDR2 SNEGSKA (reference sequence). The CDR3 is made up of 13 amino acids. V shed 6 bases and J 4 bases; nucleotides not matched to a gene: 8. The CDR3 spells CSALQGPAYGYTF. The CDR3 nucleotides are TGCAGTGCCCTACAGGGGCCTGCCTATGGCTACACCTTC.

V usage is TRBV25-1 and J usage is TRBJ2-7; tentative D call: TRBD1 (6 bases). Germline V gene sequence: CDR1 MGHDK, CDR2 SYGVNS. The length of the CDR3 is 14 residues. Trimming shortened V by 0 bases and J by 1 base, and 7 bases separated the two germline ends. CDR3 bases: TGTGCCAGCAGTGAATATACAGGGTCCTACGAGCAGTACTTC. Translating gives CASSEYTGSYEQYF.

This clonotype showed up many times. The rearrangement links TRBV7-9 to TRBJ2-7; 7 nucleotides line up with TRBD1. Germline V gene data show CDR1 as SEHNR and CDR2 as FQNEAQ (reference sequence). This CDR3 is 14 amino acids long. Trimming removed 3 bases from V and 2 bases from J; junction bases left unmatched: 4. The CDR3 nucleotides are TGTGCCAGCAGCTTGGACAGGAGTACCTACGAGCAGTACTTC. Residues: CASSLDRSTYEQYF.

The V gene is TRBV14, the J gene TRBJ2-7; a possible D gene is TRBD2 (5 bases). The length of the CDR3 is 12 residues. Germline V lookup: CDR1 SGHDN, CDR2 FVKESK. Trimming pared 4 bases from V and 7 bases from J, leaving 11 bases between. In nucleotides, the CDR3 is TGTGCCAGCAGCCCCAGCGGTTTTGAGCAGTACTTC. This encodes CASSPSGFEQYF.

V gene TRBV20-1 combines with J gene TRBJ1-1, with 8 bases matching TRBD1. V lost 3 bases, J lost 3 bases, and 6 bases stayed unmatched. Germline V gene data show CDR1 as DFQATT and CDR2 as SNEGSKA (reference sequence). CDR3 length: 14 residues. This CDR3 reads CSASSRGRDTEAFF. For the CDR3, the DNA is TGCAGTGCTAGTTCCAGGGGGCGGGACACTGAAGCTTTCTTT.

The chain employs TRBV12-3 or TRBV12-4 and TRBJ2-7; 8 nucleotides match TRBD2. This CDR3 contains 15 residues. The V gene end was trimmed by 6 bases and the J gene end by 1 base; junction bases not matched to a gene: 8. The chain's CDR3 is CASSLGLAQSYEQYF. The CDR3 region has the DNA TGTGCCAGCAGCCTCGGACTAGCCCAATCCTACGAGCAGTACTTC.

The V call is TRBV7-2, the J call TRBJ2-7; D remains unclear. V was clipped by 0 bases and J by 9 bases, with 9 bases between them. CDR3 length: 12 amino acids. The germline V gene encodes CDR1 SGHTA and CDR2 FQGNSA. CDR3 loop: CASSLARSVQYF. The DNA of the CDR3 is TGTGCCAGCAGCTTAGCTCGGTCTGTGCAGTACTTC. The full variable domain, with the rest looked up from reference TRBV7-2 and TRBJ2-7, is GAGVSQSPSNKVTEKGKDVELRCDPISGHTALYWYRQSLGQGLEFLIYFQGNSAPDKSGLPSDRFSAERTGGSVSTLTIQRTQQEDSAVYLCASSLARSVQYFGPGTRLTVT.

This clonotype was seen at least ten times. The J gene is TRBJ1-2, the V gene TRBV2; D may be TRBD1 (5 bases). The germline gives CDR1 SNHLY, CDR2 FYNNEI. V was cut by 2 bases and J by 2 bases, with 12 bases left in between. The CDR3 sequence is 15 residues long. CDR3 in amino acids: CASSESRNRNYGYTF. CDR3 bases: TGTGCCAGCAGTGAAAGTCGGAACAGGAACTATGGCTACACCTTC.

This CDR3 reads CASSLAAVETQYF. The CDR3 DNA follows: TGTGCCAGCAGTTTAGCGGCGGTAGAGACCCAGTACTTC. This chain uses TRBV12-3 or TRBV12-4 with TRBJ2-5, with D unclear. V was trimmed by 0 bases and J by 4 bases, leaving 6 bases between them. The CDR3 runs 13 residues.

In this sample, this clonotype turned up a few times. The chain uses TRBV7-9 and TRBJ2-5, with D possibly being TRBD1 or TRBD2 (6 bases each). Trimming pared 7 bases from V and 4 bases from J, leaving 16 bases between. Per the germline V gene, CDR1 is SEHNR and CDR2 is FQNEAQ (reference sequence). The CDR3 consists of 14 residues. CDR3 residues: CASISRGGPETQYF. The CDR3 DNA sequence: TGTGCCAGCATCTCCCGAGGGGGGCCAGAGACCCAGTACTTC.

The sample holds a few counts of this clonotype. V gene TRBV5-1 combines with J gene TRBJ2-7; D is unclear. Trimming shortened V by 6 bases and J by 7 bases, and 14 bases separated the two germline ends. In germline, CDR1 is SGHRS, CDR2 YFSETQ. This CDR3 region has 12 residues. CDR3 DNA sequence: TGCGCCAGCATTTCCACCCTACGAGAGCAGTACTTC. This encodes CASISTLREQYF.

This clonotype has ten or more counts. J is TRBJ2-7 and V is TRBV5-6; 8 positions agree with TRBD2. CDR1 and CDR2 (germline): SGHDT, YYEEEE. Trimming removed 4 bases from V and 0 bases from J; junction bases left unmatched: 9. This CDR3 contains 16 residues. The CDR3 nucleotides are TGTGCCAGCAGCCCAACTCTAGCGGGCCCCTCCTACGAGCAGTACTTC. Translation gives CASSPTLAGPSYEQYF.

The J gene is TRBJ2-7, the V gene TRBV11-2; TRBD2 matches at 8 bases. Germline loops: CDR1 SGHAT, CDR2 FQNNGV. The CDR3 covers 15 residues. V dropped 5 bases and J dropped 0; count of bases not matched to a gene: 6. CDR3 protein: CASSQTSVSSYEQYF. The CDR3 coding sequence is TGTGCCAGCAGCCAGACTAGCGTGAGCTCCTACGAGCAGTACTTC.

This clonotype appeared a few times. The V call is TRBV3-1, the J call TRBJ2-5; TRBD2 agrees at 12 bases. The ends lost 1 base at V and 5 bases at J; junction bases unmatched: 2. CDR3 length equals 15 residues. The germline V gene has CDR1 LGHDT and CDR2 YNNKEL (reference sequence). The chain's CDR3 is CASSQGTSGTETQYF. The CDR3 region has the DNA TGTGCCAGCAGCCAAGGGACTAGCGGGACTGAGACCCAGTACTTC.

This clonotype occurred many times. J is TRBJ1-1 and V is TRBV5-1, with unresolved D. Between the trimmed V and J ends, which lost 9 bases and 2 bases, there was a span of 14 bases. Germline CDR1 is SGHRS and CDR2 is YFSETQ. The CDR3 spans 13 residues. This CDR3 reads CATATGGNTEAFF. Here the CDR3 DNA reads TGCGCCACTGCCACGGGAGGTAACACTGAAGCTTTCTTT. The variable domain in full, completed from reference TRBV5-1 and TRBJ1-1, reads KAGVTQTPRYLIKTRGQQVTLSCSPISGHRSVSWYQQTPGQGLQFLFEYFSETQRNKGNFPGRFSGRQFSNSRSEMNVSTLELGDSALYLCATATGGNTEAFFGQGTRLTVV.

This clonotype was seen more than once but under ten times. V gene TRBV5-1 combines with J gene TRBJ2-5, with a weak D call TRBD1 (7 bases). The V gene lost 0 bases and the J gene lost 2 bases, with 11 bases spanning the gap. There are 15 residues in the CDR3. In germline, CDR1 is SGHRS, CDR2 YFSETQ. The CDR3 region is CASSLGQGLQETQYF. The DNA of the CDR3 is TGCGCCAGCAGCTTGGGACAGGGACTTCAAGAGACCCAGTACTTC.

This clonotype was counted a few times. The CDR3 region is CATSVGQLLNNEQFF. The CDR3 DNA is TGTGCCACCAGCGTCGGACAACTCCTAAACAATGAGCAGTTCTTC. The chain recombines TRBV24-1 with TRBJ2-1, with a possible D match to TRBD1 (5 bases). This CDR3 is 15 amino acids long. Germline V gene data show CDR1 as KGHDR and CDR2 as SFDVKD. V lost 7 bases and J lost 5, with 17 bases in between.

This clonotype has more than one count but fewer than ten. This chain joins TRBV7-9 and TRBJ1-1, with D possibly being TRBD1 (6 bases). The ends were cut back, 4 bases at V and 0 bases at J, with 12 bases in the middle. CDR1 is SEHNR, CDR2 FQNEAQ, per germline (reference sequence). CDR3 length: 15 amino acids. The CDR3 spells CASSSKTGMNTEAFF. CDR3 nucleotides: TGTGCCAGCAGCTCGAAGACAGGTATGAACACTGAAGCTTTCTTT.